The present T cell receptor beta chain was sequenced within a study of CD8 T cells in ankylosing spondylitis. Study findings and constraints: Some of these motif variants have turned up before, in reports on reactive arthritis synovial fluid and blood. Within peripheral blood, clones linked to disease were CD8+ and relatively rare. According to the report, clones linked to the disease were significantly enriched in matched synovial fluid samples taken from ankylosing spondylitis patients. Typical of ankylosing spondylitis blood, it appeared, was a TCR beta motif of about eight highly homologous variants.

Trimming cost V 5 bases and J 2 bases, with 16 bases left between them. In germline, CDR1 is MNHEY, CDR2 SMNVEV (reference sequence). The CDR3 runs 16 residues. In regard to this clonotype: Its antigen is currently unknown.

In making TCR beta libraries, quantitative 5'-RACE with molecular barcodes was used. TCRdb processed the 5' RACE reads anew with MiXCR; each CDR3 protein has one entry. This table holds about 480,000 distinct CDR3 sequences, 15% to 20% found once. The specimen sequenced was blood, either unsorted or a sorted T cell fraction (not recorded which). The sequence came from a male donor with ankylosing spondylitis. The chain couples TRBV27 to TRBJ1-5; unclear D gene. This CDR3 reads CASSPRTDLGNQPQHF. For the CDR3, the DNA is TGTGCCAGCAGTCCCCGGACCGATTTAGGCAATCAGCCCCAGCATTTT.